Each of the 4 T cell receptor beta chains below was sequenced from the same sample in a study of blood T cells in healthy people across ages. Next came a second PCR, run for about 6 to 12 cycles, which used a sample-barcoded 5' primer along with a J-beta primer mix. TCRdb passed the 5' RACE reads through MiXCR, listing each CDR3 protein once. The table records 650,000 to 950,000 distinct CDR3 sequences, under 55% of them present only once. Sequenced: blood. These receptors came from a man aged 55 to 70 in good health.

On this clonotype itself: The germline gene is not matched at one end of the junction; a read error may be the cause. The chain is built from TRBV29-1 and TRBJ1-1; tentative D call: TRBD1 (5 bases). CDR1 SQVTM and CDR2 ANQGSEA come from the germline V gene. CDR3 length: 15 residues. The CDR3, as DNA: TGCGGCGTTGAAGAGACGGGACGGAAGAACACTGAAGCTTTCTTT. As protein: CGVEETGRKNTEAFF.

This sequence joins TRBV12-3 or TRBV12-4 and TRBJ1-1; D uncertain. The CDR3 has 14 amino acids. The ends were cut back, 5 bases at V and 5 bases at J, with 15 bases in the middle. The CDR3 loop is CASSVIVGKTEAFF. In nucleotides, the CDR3 is TGTGCCAGCAGTGTCATCGTAGGGAAGACTGAAGCTTTCTTT.

The rearrangement links TRBV16 to TRBJ1-2; D is undetermined. CDR3 length: 14 amino acids. V dropped 6 bases and J dropped 4 bases, with 15 bases sitting between them. CDR1 is KGHSY, CDR2 FQNENV, per germline. CDR3 sequence (DNA): TGTGCCAGCAGACCGAGAACACTTAGCTATGGCTACACCTTC. Encoded protein: CASRPRTLSYGYTF. The whole variable domain, filled in from reference TRBV16 and TRBJ1-2, reads GEEVAQTPKHLVRGEGQKAKLYCAPIKGHSYVFWYQQVLKNEFKFLISFQNENVFDETGMPKERFSAKCLPNSPCSLEIQATKLEDSAVYFCASRPRTLSYGYTFGSGTRLTVV.

The V call is TRBV7-3, the J call TRBJ2-5; 11 positions agree with TRBD2. CDR3 length equals 15 residues. V shed 5 bases, J shed 11 bases, and the junction held 13 bases outside the gene matches. Germline V lookup: CDR1 SGHTA, CDR2 FQGTGA. DNA for the CDR3: TGTGCCAGCAGCATAAGACTAGCGGGGAACAATGAGCAGTACTTC. Translated: CASSIRLAGNNEQYF. Complete variable domain (other parts from reference TRBV7-3 and TRBJ2-5): GAGVSQTPSNKVTEKGKYVELRCDPISGHTALYWYRQSLGQGPEFLIYFQGTGAADDSGLPNDRFFAVRPEGSVSTLKIQRTERGDSAVYLCASSIRLAGNNEQYFGPGTRLLVL.